Listed below are T cell receptor beta chains from one sample, sequenced in a study of regulatory T cells in long-lasting Graves disease. TCRdb analysed the multiplex PCR reads with MiXCR anew, one entry per CDR3 protein. The top ten hold approximately 9.3% of the sample, which has 530,000 or so distinct CDR3 sequences, about 14% seen once. These data are also associated with another study on T cells in Graves' hyperthyroidism and ophthalmopathy.

Sequenced here: peripheral blood mononuclear cells (PBMCs), sampled at new diagnosis, from a patient treated with antithyroid drugs. All receptors come from a young man with Graves disease. Both conserved end residues are part of each CDR3. The D gene is left open where the match is weak. Only part of the rows carry a size: once, few, many, or a class if the clone is expanded.

j_call: TRBJ2-2; clone_size: few; d_call: TRBD2; v_call: TRBV3-1; cdr3_aa: CASSQDKTSGVGELFF; cdr3_nt: TGTGCCAGCAGCCAAGATAAGACTAGCGGTGTCGGGGAGCTGTTTTTT
j_call: TRBJ1-2; clone_size: few; d_call: -; v_call: TRBV20-1; cdr3_aa: CTAPPGGGPYNYGYTF; cdr3_nt: TGTACTGCTCCTCCGGGGGGGGGGCCTTACAACTATGGCTACACCTTC
j_call: TRBJ2-1; clone_size: many; d_call: -; v_call: TRBV7-2; cdr3_aa: CASSPADEQFF; cdr3_nt: TGTGCCAGCAGCCCAGCCGATGAGCAGTTCTTC
j_call: TRBJ2-4; clone_size: many; d_call: TRBD1; v_call: TRBV29-1; cdr3_aa: CSVPGQKNIQYF; cdr3_nt: TGCAGCGTACCGGGACAGAAAAACATTCAGTACTTC
j_call: TRBJ1-1; clone_size: many; d_call: TRBD1; v_call: TRBV28; cdr3_aa: CASSWDRSNTEAFF; cdr3_nt: TGTGCCAGCAGTTGGGACAGGTCGAACACTGAAGCTTTCTTT
j_call: TRBJ1-1; clone_size: many; d_call: -; v_call: TRBV24-1; cdr3_aa: CATSDTGKRTEAFF; cdr3_nt: TGTGCCACCAGTGATACAGGGAAAAGGACTGAAGCTTTCTTT
j_call: TRBJ2-7; clone_size: -; d_call: TRBD2; v_call: TRBV5-4; cdr3_aa: CASSKPSGSSSYEQYF; cdr3_nt: TGTGCCAGCAGCAAGCCTAGCGGGAGCAGCTCCTACGAGCAGTACTTC
j_call: TRBJ2-7; clone_size: -; d_call: -; v_call: TRBV3-1; cdr3_aa: CASSDNVEANEQYF; cdr3_nt: TGTGCCAGCAGCGATAACGTGGAAGCGAACGAGCAGTACTTC
j_call: TRBJ2-1; clone_size: many; d_call: -; v_call: TRBV12-3/TRBV12-4; cdr3_aa: CASSFAGNNEQFF; cdr3_nt: TGTGCCAGCAGTTTTGCGGGGAACAATGAGCAGTTCTTC
j_call: TRBJ2-3; clone_size: -; d_call: TRBD2; v_call: TRBV30; cdr3_aa: CAWSLGTSGSTDTQYF; cdr3_nt: TGTGCCTGGAGTTTGGGGACTAGCGGTAGCACAGATACGCAGTATTTT
j_call: TRBJ2-7; clone_size: many; d_call: -; v_call: TRBV9; cdr3_aa: CASSPGASSYEQYF; cdr3_nt: TGTGCCAGCAGCCCGGGGGCGAGCTCCTACGAGCAGTACTTC
j_call: TRBJ2-3; clone_size: many; d_call: TRBD2; v_call: TRBV20-1; cdr3_aa: CSARAQSGRADTQYF; cdr3_nt: TGCAGTGCTAGGGCCCAGAGCGGGAGGGCAGATACGCAGTATTTT
j_call: TRBJ2-5; clone_size: many; d_call: -; v_call: TRBV14; cdr3_aa: CASSLLYTGGTQYF; cdr3_nt: TGTGCCAGCAGCTTACTATACACCGGAGGGACCCAGTACTTC
j_call: TRBJ2-7; clone_size: many; d_call: -; v_call: TRBV13; cdr3_aa: CASSSTGPDQYF; cdr3_nt: TGTGCCAGCAGCTCTACAGGGCCAGACCAGTACTTC
j_call: TRBJ1-5; clone_size: -; d_call: -; v_call: TRBV7-2; cdr3_aa: CASSTDSGGQPQHF; cdr3_nt: TGTGCCAGCAGCACAGACAGTGGCGGTCAGCCCCAGCATTTT
j_call: TRBJ2-3; clone_size: -; d_call: TRBD1; v_call: TRBV20-1; cdr3_aa: CSAEWDRDATQYF; cdr3_nt: TGCAGTGCCGAGTGGGACAGGGATGCTACGCAGTATTTT
j_call: TRBJ2-7; clone_size: many; d_call: TRBD2; v_call: TRBV2; cdr3_aa: CASSSGLAGMQYEQYF; cdr3_nt: TGTGCCAGCAGCTCCGGACTAGCGGGGATGCAATACGAGCAGTACTTC
j_call: TRBJ1-1; clone_size: many; d_call: TRBD1; v_call: TRBV29-1; cdr3_aa: CSVAGTGAENTEAFF; cdr3_nt: TGCAGCGTTGCCGGGACAGGGGCAGAGAACACTGAAGCTTTCTTT
j_call: TRBJ2-2; clone_size: -; d_call: TRBD1; v_call: TRBV20-1; cdr3_aa: CSATRTGFGGELFF; cdr3_nt: TGCAGTGCTACCAGGACAGGGTTCGGCGGGGAGCTGTTTTTT
j_call: TRBJ2-3; clone_size: many; d_call: -; v_call: TRBV29-1; cdr3_aa: CSVLGSAKSTDTQYF; cdr3_nt: TGCAGCGTCCTGGGGTCAGCGAAAAGCACAGATACGCAGTATTTT
j_call: TRBJ2-3; clone_size: many; d_call: TRBD1; v_call: TRBV6-1; cdr3_aa: CASVDRGSTDTQYF; cdr3_nt: TGTGCCAGCGTGGACAGGGGGAGCACAGATACGCAGTATTTT
j_call: TRBJ2-2; clone_size: -; d_call: -; v_call: TRBV10-3; cdr3_aa: CAIRPSMGANTGGLFF; cdr3_nt: TGTGCCATCAGACCCTCGATGGGAGCGAACACCGGGGGGCTGTTTTTT
j_call: TRBJ2-7; clone_size: many; d_call: TRBD1; v_call: TRBV2; cdr3_aa: CAINNRGSYEQYF; cdr3_nt: TGTGCCATCAATAACAGGGGGAGCTACGAGCAGTACTTC
j_call: TRBJ2-7; clone_size: many; d_call: -; v_call: TRBV7-2; cdr3_aa: CASSLAVGRLSSYEQYF; cdr3_nt: TGTGCCAGCAGCCTAGCAGTCGGAAGACTAAGCTCCTACGAGCAGTACTTC
j_call: TRBJ2-7; clone_size: -; d_call: -; v_call: TRBV7-8; cdr3_aa: CASSLETEGAYEQYF; cdr3_nt: TGTGCCAGCAGCTTAGAGACGGAGGGCGCATACGAGCAGTACTTC
j_call: TRBJ2-7; clone_size: many; d_call: TRBD2; v_call: TRBV12-3/TRBV12-4; cdr3_aa: CASSLFGGLATYEQYF; cdr3_nt: TGTGCCAGCAGTTTATTCGGAGGACTAGCGACCTACGAGCAGTACTTC
j_call: TRBJ2-1; clone_size: many; d_call: TRBD2; v_call: TRBV2; cdr3_aa: CASSATSLVGNEQFF; cdr3_nt: TGTGCCAGCAGCGCGACTAGCCTGGTGGGAAATGAGCAGTTCTTC
j_call: TRBJ2-1; clone_size: many; d_call: TRBD2; v_call: TRBV6-1; cdr3_aa: CATQSGGTYNEQFF; cdr3_nt: TGTGCCACCCAAAGCGGGGGGACCTACAATGAGCAGTTCTTC
j_call: TRBJ2-1; clone_size: once; d_call: -; v_call: TRBV29-1; cdr3_aa: CSVGGQFISAYNEQFF; cdr3_nt: TGCAGCGTCGGGGGACAGTTTATATCAGCCTACAATGAGCAGTTCTTC
j_call: TRBJ1-1; clone_size: many; d_call: -; v_call: TRBV11-2; cdr3_aa: CASSLARGARITEAFF; cdr3_nt: TGTGCCAGCAGCTTAGCTAGGGGGGCGCGGATCACTGAAGCTTTCTTT
j_call: TRBJ1-3; clone_size: many; d_call: -; v_call: TRBV5-1; cdr3_aa: CASSLGTGQSSGNTIYF; cdr3_nt: TGCGCCAGCAGCTTGGGAACAGGTCAGAGCTCTGGAAACACCATATATTTT
j_call: TRBJ2-7; clone_size: few; d_call: -; v_call: TRBV10-2; cdr3_aa: CASTDTGTEQYF; cdr3_nt: TGCGCCAGCACGGATACAGGCACCGAGCAGTACTTC
j_call: TRBJ1-5; clone_size: many; d_call: -; v_call: TRBV5-1; cdr3_aa: CANNPRGSNQPQHF; cdr3_nt: TGCGCCAATAACCCCAGGGGTAGCAATCAGCCCCAGCATTTT
j_call: TRBJ2-5; clone_size: many; d_call: -; v_call: TRBV2; cdr3_aa: CASKVRDNQETQYF; cdr3_nt: TGTGCCAGCAAGGTCAGGGACAACCAAGAGACCCAGTACTTC
j_call: TRBJ2-3; clone_size: many; d_call: TRBD2; v_call: TRBV7-9; cdr3_aa: CASSPFAGGTDTQYF; cdr3_nt: TGTGCCAGCAGCCCCTTCGCGGGAGGCACAGATACGCAGTATTTT
j_call: TRBJ2-1; clone_size: few; d_call: -; v_call: TRBV7-2; cdr3_aa: CASSLYVGGGNEQFF; cdr3_nt: TGTGCCAGCAGCCTATATGTGGGAGGGGGGAATGAGCAGTTCTTC